Shown below are 20 T cell receptor beta chains from a single sample sequenced in a study of neurological immune-mediated disorders. TCRdb called the 5' RACE reads again in MiXCR, with one record for every CDR3 protein. The sample lists approximately 40,000 distinct CDR3 sequences, 4.8% occurring once. Sample: CD4+ T cells from blood. Receptor source: a young man in good health.

The sample holds many counts of this clonotype. V is TRBV25-1 and J is TRBJ1-6; 8 bases fit TRBD1. Per germline, CDR1 MGHDK and CDR2 SYGVNS. This CDR3 contains 15 residues. The trim removed 2 bases at V and 7 bases at J, leaving 4 bases unmatched. The CDR3 DNA is TGTGCCAGCAGTGAACAGGGGGCTCAGAATTCACCCCTCCACTTT. Translated, it gives CASSEQGAQNSPLHF.

This clonotype was picked up many times. The chain joins TRBV6-5 to TRBJ2-7, with D unclear. The V gene lost 0 bases and the J gene lost 4 bases, with 13 bases spanning the gap. The CDR3 is made up of 15 amino acids. Germline V lookup: CDR1 MNHEY, CDR2 SVGAGI. CDR3 amino acids: CASSYSFSLNYEQYF. As DNA, the CDR3 is TGTGCCAGCAGTTACTCTTTTTCCCTGAATTACGAGCAGTACTTC.

The table lists this clonotype with many counts. The rearrangement joins TRBV5-1 to TRBJ2-1; 11 bases fit TRBD2. Germline assignment: CDR1 SGHRS and CDR2 YFSETQ. Losses at the gene ends were 4 bases for V and 2 bases for J; bases not matched to a gene: 8. CDR3 length: 17 residues. Written as DNA, the CDR3 is TGCGCCAGCAGCCTTGTAATACTAGCGGGGGCCTACAATGAGCAGTTCTTC. It codes for CASSLVILAGAYNEQFF.

This clonotype was observed many times. The chain employs TRBV2 and TRBJ2-3; D gene unclear. The V end lost 8 bases, the J end lost 3 bases, and 15 bases lay between the germline ends. CDR3 length: 14 residues. Germline loops: CDR1 SNHLY, CDR2 FYNNEI. CDR3 nucleotide sequence: TGTGCCAGCGCTCTGGAAGATGGAACAGATACGCAGTATTTT. As protein: CASALEDGTDTQYF.

This clonotype has ten or more counts. The CDR3 spells CSAIDVGADDEQFF. The CDR3 DNA reads TGCAGTGCTATCGACGTGGGGGCCGACGATGAGCAGTTCTTC. V and J are TRBV20-1 and TRBJ2-1; perhaps TRBD1 as D (6 bases). CDR1 is DFQATT and CDR2 is SNEGSKA in the germline V gene (reference sequence). Trimming took 4 bases from V and 8 from J, leaving 18 bases between them. This CDR3 has 14 amino acids.

This clonotype was seen many times. The gene calls are TRBV7-2 and TRBJ2-2; no clear D gene. Looked up from germline, CDR1 is SGHTA and CDR2 is FQGNSA. The V end lost 5 bases, the J end lost 0 bases, and 7 bases lay between the germline ends. The CDR3 has 14 amino acids. This CDR3 reads CASSLGTNTGELFF. The CDR3 DNA is TGTGCCAGCAGCCTAGGGACGAACACCGGGGAGCTGTTTTTT.

This clonotype has a count of ten or more. The gene calls are TRBV10-3 and TRBJ1-5, with 7 bases fitting TRBD1. The germline gives CDR1 ENHRY, CDR2 SYGVKD. V lost 4 bases to trimming and J lost 6 bases; unmatched junction nucleotides: 6. The length of the CDR3 is 14 residues. Here the CDR3 DNA reads TGTGCCATCAGTGCAGAGACAGGGAGTCAGCCCCAGCATTTT. As protein: CAISAETGSQPQHF.

This clonotype is categorized as medium-sized (0.01 to 0.1%). The chain recombines TRBV24-1 with TRBJ1-5, with D hard to call. This CDR3 has 12 residues. V lost 6 bases and J 9 bases, leaving 11 bases between the germline ends. The germline V gene has CDR1 KGHDR and CDR2 SFDVKD. CDR3: CATSRRERPQHF. The CDR3 bases are TGTGCCACCAGTCGGAGGGAAAGGCCCCAGCATTTT.

This clonotype occurred many times. V and J are TRBV6-2 or TRBV6-3 and TRBJ2-1; D is undetermined. Trimming shortened V by 1 base and J by 3 bases, and 13 bases separated the two germline ends. The germline V gene has CDR1 MNHEY and CDR2 SVGEGT. The CDR3 runs 16 residues. The DNA of the CDR3 is TGTGCCAGCAGTTACTATACCTCCCCGGGCTACAATGAGCAGTTCTTC. This encodes CASSYYTSPGYNEQFF.

This clonotype was detected ten times or more. The chain has TRBV7-2 and TRBJ1-1; D not certain. Trimming removed 4 bases from V and 7 bases from J, with 10 bases in between. This CDR3 region has 12 residues. Germline CDR1 SGHTA, CDR2 FQGNSA. The CDR3 region is CASSWVGSEAFF. CDR3 sequence (DNA): TGTGCCAGCAGCTGGGTAGGCAGTGAAGCTTTCTTT.

This clonotype was seen at least ten times. DNA for the CDR3: TGCGCCAGCAGCTACCGAGGGGGGACAGAGACCCAGTACTTC. Translated, it gives CASSYRGGTETQYF. V and J are TRBV5-1 and TRBJ2-5; D could derive from TRBD1 or TRBD2 (6 bases each). V lost 3 bases and J lost 4, with 13 bases in between. Per germline, CDR1 SGHRS and CDR2 YFSETQ. There are 14 residues in the CDR3.

This clonotype was recorded many times. The chain recombines TRBV7-2 with TRBJ2-2, with D possibly TRBD2 on 6 matching bases. The CDR3 spans 16 residues. V lost 0 bases and J 6 bases, leaving 14 bases between the germline ends. Germline V lookup: CDR1 SGHTA, CDR2 FQGNSA. CDR3 amino acids: CASSLAGLGRSGELFF. The CDR3 DNA follows: TGTGCCAGCAGCTTAGCGGGGTTGGGGAGGTCCGGGGAGCTGTTTTTT.

This clonotype was recorded at least ten times. The CDR3 reads CASSSLGQGDIQYF. DNA of the CDR3: TGTGCCAGCAGCTCCCTCGGACAGGGCGACATTCAGTACTTC. The genes are TRBV7-2 and TRBJ2-4; 8 bases agree with TRBD1. V shed 4 bases and J 8 bases; nucleotides not matched to a gene: 7. CDR3 length equals 14 residues. Germline assignment: CDR1 SGHTA and CDR2 FQGNSA. Full variable domain (outside the CDR3, taken from reference TRBV7-2 and TRBJ2-4): GAGVSQSPSNKVTEKGKDVELRCDPISGHTALYWYRQSLGQGLEFLIYFQGNSAPDKSGLPSDRFSAERTGGSVSTLTIQRTQQEDSAVYLCASSSLGQGDIQYFGAGTRLSVL.

In this sample, this clonotype turned up a few times. The CDR3 DNA follows: TGTGCCAGCAGCTTAGTGAGGGACAGGGTTTGGGGCACTGAAGCTTTCTTT. Amino acids: CASSLVRDRVWGTEAFF. The chain couples TRBV11-2 to TRBJ1-1; the match to TRBD1 covers 9 bases. The V gene end was trimmed by 1 base and the J gene end by 4 bases; junction bases not matched to a gene: 10. Germline CDR1 is SGHAT and CDR2 is FQNNGV. The CDR3 loop spans 17 amino acids.

This clonotype was recorded many times. The chain couples TRBV7-2 to TRBJ2-7; D may be TRBD2 (5 bases). Germline values: CDR1 SGHTA, CDR2 FQGNSA. V dropped 3 bases and J dropped 5 bases, with 17 bases sitting between them. The CDR3 has 15 residues. This CDR3 is CASSFVHGDPHEQYF. CDR3 nucleotide sequence: TGTGCCAGCAGCTTTGTACACGGGGATCCCCACGAGCAGTACTTC.

The table lists this clonotype with many counts. This chain connects TRBV7-2 to TRBJ2-1; tentative D call: TRBD2 (7 bases). The CDR3 is 17 residues long. The germline V and J ends were trimmed by 1 base and 4 bases, with 17 bases remaining between them. Germline values: CDR1 SGHTA, CDR2 FQGNSA. CDR3: CASSLGGIGGRYNEQFF. The CDR3 DNA reads TGTGCCAGCAGCTTAGGAGGGATCGGGGGGCGGTACAATGAGCAGTTCTTC.

This clonotype has ten or more counts. The V call is TRBV20-1, the J call TRBJ2-2, with TRBD2 matching over 8 bases. In germline, CDR1 is DFQATT, CDR2 SNEGSKA (reference sequence). The CDR3 loop spans 16 amino acids. The trim removed 2 bases at V and 3 bases at J, leaving 8 bases unmatched. The CDR3 loop reads CSARPVAGLDTGELFF. The CDR3 coding sequence is TGCAGTGCTAGACCAGTAGCGGGGCTGGACACCGGGGAGCTGTTTTTT.

This clonotype was detected ten times or more. CDR3 sequence (DNA): TGCAGCGTATCGGGACAGTCGACCGGCTACACCTTC. Protein product: CSVSGQSTGYTF. The chain links TRBV29-1 to TRBJ1-2; 7 nucleotides agree with TRBD1. Per the germline V gene, CDR1 is SQVTM and CDR2 is ANQGSEA. J was trimmed by 8 bases and V by 6 bases; bases with no gene match: 9. This CDR3 contains 12 residues.

This clonotype was seen many times. The CDR3 DNA sequence: TGCGCCAGCAGCTTAATCCCAACTCCAGATACGCAGTATTTT. The encoded protein is CASSLIPTPDTQYF. The chain carries TRBV5-1 and TRBJ2-3; D is unclear. The CDR3 totals 14 residues. V lost 2 bases and J 4 bases, leaving 11 bases between the germline ends. Germline values: CDR1 SGHRS, CDR2 YFSETQ.

This clonotype has ten or more counts. The V and J genes are TRBV6-6 and TRBJ1-2, with 10 nucleotides matching TRBD1. Germline CDR1 MNHNY, CDR2 SVGAGI (reference sequence). V dropped 2 bases and J dropped 11; count of bases not matched to a gene: 2. The CDR3 length is 12 residues. The CDR3 is CASSYMDRGYTF. DNA of the CDR3: TGTGCCAGCAGTTACATGGACAGGGGGTACACCTTC.